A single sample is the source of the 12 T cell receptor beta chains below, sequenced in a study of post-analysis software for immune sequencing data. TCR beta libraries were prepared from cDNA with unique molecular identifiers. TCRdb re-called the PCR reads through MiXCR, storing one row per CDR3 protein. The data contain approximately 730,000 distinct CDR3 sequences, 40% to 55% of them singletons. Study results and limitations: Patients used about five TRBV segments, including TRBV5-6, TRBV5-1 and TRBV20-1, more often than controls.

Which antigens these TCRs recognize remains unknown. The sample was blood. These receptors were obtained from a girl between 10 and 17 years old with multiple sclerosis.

The CDR3 DNA reads as TGTGCCAGCAGACGGGAGTGGGTGGCGGGCCGCCCCTACGAGCAGTACTTC. Translated: CASRREWVAGRPYEQYF. The chain joins TRBV11-2 to TRBJ2-7, with D tentatively TRBD2 (6 bases). V dropped 6 bases and J dropped 2 bases, with 23 bases sitting between them. The germline gives CDR1 SGHAT, CDR2 FQNNGV. This CDR3 comprises 17 residues.

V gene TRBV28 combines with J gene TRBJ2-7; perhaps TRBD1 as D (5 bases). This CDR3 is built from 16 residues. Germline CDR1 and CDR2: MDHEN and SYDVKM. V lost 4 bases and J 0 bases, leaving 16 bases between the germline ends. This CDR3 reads CASSSRADLDSYEQYF. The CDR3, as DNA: TGTGCCAGCAGTTCCAGGGCTGACCTTGACTCCTACGAGCAGTACTTC.

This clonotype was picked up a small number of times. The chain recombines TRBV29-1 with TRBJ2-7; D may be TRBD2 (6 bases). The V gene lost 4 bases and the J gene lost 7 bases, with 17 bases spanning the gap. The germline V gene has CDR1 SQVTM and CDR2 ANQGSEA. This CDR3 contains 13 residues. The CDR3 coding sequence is TGCAGCGTTGCCCCTACCAAAGGAGGGGAGCAGTACTTC. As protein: CSVAPTKGGEQYF.

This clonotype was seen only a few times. This CDR3 is CASSVVGVGDNEQFF. The DNA of the CDR3 is TGTGCCAGCAGCGTAGTGGGGGTTGGTGACAATGAGCAGTTCTTC. V is TRBV9 and J is TRBJ2-1, with D perhaps assigned TRBD1 or TRBD2 (5 bases each). The CDR3 covers 15 residues. From germline, CDR1 is SGDLS and CDR2 YYNGEE. Trimming left V 0 bases short and J 5 bases short, with 12 bases between.

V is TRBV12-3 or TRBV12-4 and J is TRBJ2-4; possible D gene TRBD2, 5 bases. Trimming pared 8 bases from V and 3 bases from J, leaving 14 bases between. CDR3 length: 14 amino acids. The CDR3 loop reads CASCDAGGKNIQYF. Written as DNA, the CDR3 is TGTGCCAGCTGCGATGCCGGAGGCAAAAACATTCAGTACTTC.

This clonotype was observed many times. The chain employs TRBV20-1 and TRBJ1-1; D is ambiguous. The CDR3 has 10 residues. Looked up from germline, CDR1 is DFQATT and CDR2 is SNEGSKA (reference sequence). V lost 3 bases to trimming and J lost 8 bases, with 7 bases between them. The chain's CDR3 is CSARRAEAFF. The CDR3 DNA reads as TGCAGTGCTAGGAGGGCCGAAGCTTTCTTT.

CDR3 nucleotide sequence: TGCAGTGCTGGAAAGAGCACCCCCGATACGAATACCCAGGGCTACGAGCAGTACTTC. This gives the protein CSAGKSTPDTNTQGYEQYF. This chain links TRBV20-1 with TRBJ2-4; D is perhaps TRBD1 (5 bases). TRBJ2-7 explains the end of the DNA better; the J call may be wrong. The CDR3 spans 19 residues. The germline CDR1 and CDR2 sequences are DFQATT and SNEGSKA (reference sequence).

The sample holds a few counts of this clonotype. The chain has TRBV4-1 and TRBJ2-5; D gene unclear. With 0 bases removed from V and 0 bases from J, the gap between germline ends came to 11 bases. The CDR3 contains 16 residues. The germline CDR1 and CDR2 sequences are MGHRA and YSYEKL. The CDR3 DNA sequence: TGCGCCAGCAGCCAAGATTTGGGCAGCGACCAAGAGACCCAGTACTTC. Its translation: CASSQDLGSDQETQYF.

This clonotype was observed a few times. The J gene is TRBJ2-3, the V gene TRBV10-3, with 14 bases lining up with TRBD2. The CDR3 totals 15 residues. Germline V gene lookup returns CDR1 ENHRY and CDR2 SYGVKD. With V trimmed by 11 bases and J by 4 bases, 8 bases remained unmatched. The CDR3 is CAVAGLAGVADTQYF. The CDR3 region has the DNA TGTGCCGTAGCGGGACTAGCGGGAGTTGCAGATACGCAGTATTTT.

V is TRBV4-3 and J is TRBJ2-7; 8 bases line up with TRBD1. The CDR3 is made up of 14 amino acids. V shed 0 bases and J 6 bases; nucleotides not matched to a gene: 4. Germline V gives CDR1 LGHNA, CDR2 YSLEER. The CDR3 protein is CASSQDGTGGEQYF. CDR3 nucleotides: TGCGCCAGCAGCCAAGATGGTACAGGGGGCGAGCAGTACTTC.

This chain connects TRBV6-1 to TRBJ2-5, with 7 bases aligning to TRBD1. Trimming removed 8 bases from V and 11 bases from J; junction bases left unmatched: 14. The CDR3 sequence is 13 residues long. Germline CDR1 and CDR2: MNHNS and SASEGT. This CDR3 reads CASPGFRGGAQYF. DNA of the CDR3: TGTGCCAGCCCCGGATTTAGAGGGGGCGCGCAGTACTTC.

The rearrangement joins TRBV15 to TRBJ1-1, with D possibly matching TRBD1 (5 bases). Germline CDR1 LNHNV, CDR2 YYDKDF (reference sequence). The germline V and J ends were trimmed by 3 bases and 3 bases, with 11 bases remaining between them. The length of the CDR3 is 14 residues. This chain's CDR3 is CATSSLPGDTEAFF. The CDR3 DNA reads TGTGCCACCAGCAGTCTGCCGGGGGACACTGAAGCTTTCTTT.